This T cell receptor (beta chain) was sequenced for a study of response to subunit inactivated influenza vaccine. TCRdb ran MiXCR on the RT-PCR reads and lists one entry per CDR3 protein. The table has hundreds of thousands of distinct CDR3 sequences, approximately 15% seen once; the top ten hold roughly 7.6%. V lost 2 bases, J lost 2 bases, and 5 bases stayed unmatched. The CDR3 loop spans 18 amino acids. The V gene's germline CDR1 is SGDLS and CDR2 YYNGEE. This clonotype was counted a few times. The sequenced sample was PBMCs from blood, obtained 14 days before vaccination. The rearrangement links TRBV9 to TRBJ2-1, with 15 bases lining up with TRBD2. This receptor was obtained from a man aged 50 to 60 who received an inactivated influenza vaccine. CDR3 nucleotides: TGTGCCAGCAGCGTGGGACTAGCGGGAGGCTCCCCCTACAATGAGCAGTTCTTC. This encodes CASSVGLAGGSPYNEQFF.